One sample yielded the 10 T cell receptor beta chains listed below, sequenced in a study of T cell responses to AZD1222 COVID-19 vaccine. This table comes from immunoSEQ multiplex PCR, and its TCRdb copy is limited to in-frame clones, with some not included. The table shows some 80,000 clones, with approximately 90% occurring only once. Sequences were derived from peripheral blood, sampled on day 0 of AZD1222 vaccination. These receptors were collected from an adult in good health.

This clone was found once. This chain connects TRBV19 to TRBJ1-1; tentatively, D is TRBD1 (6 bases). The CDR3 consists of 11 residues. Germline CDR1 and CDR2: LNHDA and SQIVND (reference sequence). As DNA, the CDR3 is TGTGTTACAGGGATGGGCACTGAAGCTTTCTTT. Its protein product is CVTGMGTEAFF.

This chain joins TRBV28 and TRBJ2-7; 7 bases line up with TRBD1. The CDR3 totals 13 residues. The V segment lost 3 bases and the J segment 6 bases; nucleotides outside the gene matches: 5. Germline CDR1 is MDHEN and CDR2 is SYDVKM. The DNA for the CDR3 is TGTGCCAGCAGTTTTCGGGACAGACTCGAGCAGTACTTC. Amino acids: CASSFRDRLEQYF.

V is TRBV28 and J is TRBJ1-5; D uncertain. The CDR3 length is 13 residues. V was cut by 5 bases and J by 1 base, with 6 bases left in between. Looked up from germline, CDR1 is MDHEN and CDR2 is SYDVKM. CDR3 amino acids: CASSLDSNQPQHF. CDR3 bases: TGTGCCAGCAGTCTAGACAGCAATCAGCCCCAGCATTTT.

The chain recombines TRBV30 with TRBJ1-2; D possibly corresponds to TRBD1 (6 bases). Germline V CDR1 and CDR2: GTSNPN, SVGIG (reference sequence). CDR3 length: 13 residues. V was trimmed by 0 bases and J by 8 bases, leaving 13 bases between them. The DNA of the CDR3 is TGTGCCTGGAGTGTAGGTTGGGGGCCCGGCTACACCTTC. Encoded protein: CAWSVGWGPGYTF.

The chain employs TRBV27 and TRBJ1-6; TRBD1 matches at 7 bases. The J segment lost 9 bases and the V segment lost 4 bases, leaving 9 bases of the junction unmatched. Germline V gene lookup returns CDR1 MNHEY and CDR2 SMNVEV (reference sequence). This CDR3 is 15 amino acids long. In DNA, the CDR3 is TGTGCCAGCAGTTCGAGAGGGGGCCATATTTCACCCCTCCACTTT. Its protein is CASSSRGGHISPLHF.

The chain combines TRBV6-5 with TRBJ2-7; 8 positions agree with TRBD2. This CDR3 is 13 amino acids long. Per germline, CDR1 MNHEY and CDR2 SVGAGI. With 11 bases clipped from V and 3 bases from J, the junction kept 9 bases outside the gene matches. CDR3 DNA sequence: TGTGCCTCGGGGGGGGACTCCCTCTACGAGCAGTACTTC. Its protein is CASGGDSLYEQYF.

DNA of the CDR3: TGTGCCAGCAGCTTGGGACAGAGGGTTGGCTACACCTTC. As protein: CASSLGQRVGYTF. V gene TRBV5-6 combines with J gene TRBJ1-2; possibly TRBD1 for D (5 bases). The CDR3 has 13 amino acids. Trimming took off 0 bases at V and 7 bases at J, with 10 bases between the two ends. Germline V gene data show CDR1 as SGHDT and CDR2 as YYEEEE.

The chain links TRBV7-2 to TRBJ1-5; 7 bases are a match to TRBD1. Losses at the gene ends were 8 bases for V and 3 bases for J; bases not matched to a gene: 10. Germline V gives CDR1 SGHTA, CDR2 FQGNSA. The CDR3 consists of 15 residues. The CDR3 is CASASTGDFNQPQHF. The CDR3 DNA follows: TGTGCCAGCGCCTCAACAGGGGACTTCAATCAGCCCCAGCATTTT.

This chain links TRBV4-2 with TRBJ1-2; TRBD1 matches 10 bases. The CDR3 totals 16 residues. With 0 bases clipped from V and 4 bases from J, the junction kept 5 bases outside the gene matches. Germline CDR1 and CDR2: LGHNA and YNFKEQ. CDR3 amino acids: CASSQDETGGFYGYTF. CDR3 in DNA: TGTGCCAGCAGCCAAGATGAGACAGGGGGCTTCTATGGCTACACCTTC.

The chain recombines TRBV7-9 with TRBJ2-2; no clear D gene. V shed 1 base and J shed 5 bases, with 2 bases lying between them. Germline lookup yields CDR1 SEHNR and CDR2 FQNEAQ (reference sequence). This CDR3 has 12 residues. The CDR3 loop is CASSLVTGELFF. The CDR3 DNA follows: TGTGCCAGCAGCTTAGTAACCGGGGAGCTGTTTTTT.